This record looks at one T cell receptor beta chain sequence and its context. The sample is drawn from a study of T cell changes during pregnancy in multiple sclerosis. The table came from immunoSEQ multiplex PCR; TCRdb's copy has only in-frame clones and leaves some out. The sample has roughly 99,000 clones; 92% are singletons. The CDR3 has 15 residues. Unmatched junction bases numbered 7, after V lost 5 bases and J lost 6 bases. CDR1 is LNHNV and CDR2 is YYDKDF in the germline V gene (reference sequence). This sequence was found in a female donor in good health, enrolled as a control in a pregnancy study. The chain is built from TRBV15 and TRBJ2-2, with 9 nucleotides matching TRBD1. The sample here was peripheral blood, taken in the third trimester of pregnancy. CDR3 loop: CATSRQGVVAGELFF. CDR3 in DNA: TGTGCCACCAGCCGACAGGGGGTAGTGGCCGGGGAGCTGTTTTTT.